The present TCR beta chain was sequenced within a study of T cell changes during pregnancy in multiple sclerosis. Method: immunoSEQ multiplex PCR; TCRdb's copy keeps in-frame clones and lacks some. The sample shows 39,000 or so clones, approximately 91% of them seen only once. Germline V lookup: CDR1 ENHRY, CDR2 SYGVKD. The CDR3 consists of 15 residues. V was pared by 0 bases and J by 2 bases, with 7 bases between. The clonotype was recovered from a female donor in good health, enrolled as a control in a pregnancy study. The sequenced sample was CD4+ T cells from peripheral blood mononuclear cells, obtained after pregnancy. This chain links TRBV10-3 with TRBJ1-4; tentative D call: TRBD1 (5 bases). This chain's CDR3 is CAISESKGTNEKLFF. The DNA of the CDR3 is TGTGCCATCAGTGAGTCGAAGGGGACTAATGAAAAACTGTTTTTT.